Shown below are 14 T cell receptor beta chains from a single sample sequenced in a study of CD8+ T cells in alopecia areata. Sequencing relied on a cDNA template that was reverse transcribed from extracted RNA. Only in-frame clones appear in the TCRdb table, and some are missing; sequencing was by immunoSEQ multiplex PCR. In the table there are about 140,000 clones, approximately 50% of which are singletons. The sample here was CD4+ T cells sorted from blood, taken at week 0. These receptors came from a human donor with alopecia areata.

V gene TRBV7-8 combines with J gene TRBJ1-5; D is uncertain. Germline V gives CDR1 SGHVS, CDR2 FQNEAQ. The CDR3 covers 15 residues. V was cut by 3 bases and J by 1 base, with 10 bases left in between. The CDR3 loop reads CASSFWLGSNQPQHF. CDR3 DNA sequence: TGTGCCAGCAGCTTCTGGCTAGGGAGCAATCAGCCCCAGCATTTT.

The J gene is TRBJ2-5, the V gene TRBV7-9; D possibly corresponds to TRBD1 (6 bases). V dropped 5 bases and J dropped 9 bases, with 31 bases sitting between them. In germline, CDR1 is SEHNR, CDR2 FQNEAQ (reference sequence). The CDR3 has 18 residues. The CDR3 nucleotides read TGTGCCAGCAGCCGGGACATCTCGGCCGAACATGCTACACTGTCCCAGTACTTC. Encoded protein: CASSRDISAEHATLSQYF.

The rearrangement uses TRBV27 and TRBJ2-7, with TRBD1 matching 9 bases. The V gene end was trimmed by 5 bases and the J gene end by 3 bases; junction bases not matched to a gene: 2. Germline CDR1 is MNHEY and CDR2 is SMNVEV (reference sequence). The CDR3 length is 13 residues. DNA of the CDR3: TGTGCCAGCAGTACAGGGGGCGTCTACGAGCAGTACTTC. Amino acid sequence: CASSTGGVYEQYF.

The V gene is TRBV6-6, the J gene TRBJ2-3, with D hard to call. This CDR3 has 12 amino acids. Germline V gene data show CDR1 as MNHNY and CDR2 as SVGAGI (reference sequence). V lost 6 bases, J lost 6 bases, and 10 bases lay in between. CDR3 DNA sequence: TGTGCCAGCAGGACAAAAGGGGATACGCAGTATTTT. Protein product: CASRTKGDTQYF.

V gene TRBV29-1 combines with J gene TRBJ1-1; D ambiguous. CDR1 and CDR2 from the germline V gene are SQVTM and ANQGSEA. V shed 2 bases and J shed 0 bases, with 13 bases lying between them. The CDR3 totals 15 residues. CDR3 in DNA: TGCAGCGTTGAACTGGGCAGGCCTCTGAACACTGAAGCTTTCTTT. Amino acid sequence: CSVELGRPLNTEAFF.

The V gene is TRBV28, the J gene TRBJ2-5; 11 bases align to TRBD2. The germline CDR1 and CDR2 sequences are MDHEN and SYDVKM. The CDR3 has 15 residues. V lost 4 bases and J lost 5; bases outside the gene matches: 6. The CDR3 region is CASSYRTSGSETQYF. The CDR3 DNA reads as TGTGCCAGCAGTTATAGAACTAGCGGGAGCGAGACCCAGTACTTC.

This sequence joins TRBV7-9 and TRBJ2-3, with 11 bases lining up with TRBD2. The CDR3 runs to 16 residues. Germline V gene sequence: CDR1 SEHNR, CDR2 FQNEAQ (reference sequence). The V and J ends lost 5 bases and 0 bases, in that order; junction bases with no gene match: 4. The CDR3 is CASSRTSGQSTDTQYF. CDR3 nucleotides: TGTGCCAGCAGCAGGACTAGCGGGCAAAGCACAGATACGCAGTATTTT.

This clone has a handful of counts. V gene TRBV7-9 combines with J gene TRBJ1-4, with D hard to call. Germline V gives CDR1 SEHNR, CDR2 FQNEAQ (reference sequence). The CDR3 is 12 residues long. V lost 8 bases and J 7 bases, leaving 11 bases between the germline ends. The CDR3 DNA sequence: TGTGCCAGCCGGGTTGCTGGTGAAAAACTGTTTTTT. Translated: CASRVAGEKLFF.

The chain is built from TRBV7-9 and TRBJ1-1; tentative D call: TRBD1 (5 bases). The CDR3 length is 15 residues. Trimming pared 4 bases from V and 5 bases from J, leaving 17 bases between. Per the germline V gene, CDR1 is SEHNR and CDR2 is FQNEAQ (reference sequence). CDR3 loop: CASSSVLGHGTEAFF. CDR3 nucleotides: TGTGCCAGCAGCTCCGTCTTGGGGCATGGGACTGAAGCTTTCTTT.

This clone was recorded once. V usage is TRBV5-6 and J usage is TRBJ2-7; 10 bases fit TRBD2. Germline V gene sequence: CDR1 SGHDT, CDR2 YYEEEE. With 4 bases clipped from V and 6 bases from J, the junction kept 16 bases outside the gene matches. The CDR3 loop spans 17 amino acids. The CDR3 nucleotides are TGTGCCAGCAGCCTTCCACAGAGCGGGAGGGCCTACGGCGAGCAGTACTTC. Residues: CASSLPQSGRAYGEQYF.

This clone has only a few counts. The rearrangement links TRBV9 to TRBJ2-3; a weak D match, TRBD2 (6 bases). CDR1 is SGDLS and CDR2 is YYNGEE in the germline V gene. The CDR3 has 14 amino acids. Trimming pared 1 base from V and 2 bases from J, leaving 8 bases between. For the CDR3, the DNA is TGTGCCAGCAGCGTAAGGCGGGACACAGATACGCAGTATTTT. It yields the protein CASSVRRDTDTQYF. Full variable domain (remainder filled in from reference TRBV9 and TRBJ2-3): DSGVTQTPKHLITATGQRVTLRCSPRSGDLSVYWYQQSLDQGLQFLIQYYNGEERAKGNILERFSAQQFPDLHSELNLSSLELGDSALYFCASSVRRDTDTQYFGPGTRLTVL.

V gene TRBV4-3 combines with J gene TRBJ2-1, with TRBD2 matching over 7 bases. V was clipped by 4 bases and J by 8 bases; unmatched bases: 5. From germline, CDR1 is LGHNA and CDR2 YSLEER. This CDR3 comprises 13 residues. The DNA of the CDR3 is TGCGCCAGCAGCCCTCTCCGGGGGGATGAGCAGTTCTTC. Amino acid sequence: CASSPLRGDEQFF.

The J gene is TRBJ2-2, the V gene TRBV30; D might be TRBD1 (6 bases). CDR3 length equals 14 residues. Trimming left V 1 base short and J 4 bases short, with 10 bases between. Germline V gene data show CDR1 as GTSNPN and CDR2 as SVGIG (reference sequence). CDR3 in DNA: TGTGCCTGGAGTGCGGGACAACTCACCGGGGAGCTGTTTTTT. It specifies CAWSAGQLTGELFF.

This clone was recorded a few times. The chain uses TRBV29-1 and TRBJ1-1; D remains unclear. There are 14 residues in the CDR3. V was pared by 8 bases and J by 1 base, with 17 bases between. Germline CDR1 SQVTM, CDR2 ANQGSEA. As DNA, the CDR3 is TGCAGCCTATCAGGCCTCGGGAGGAACACTGAAGCTTTCTTT. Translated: CSLSGLGRNTEAFF.